This T cell receptor (beta chain) was identified during a study of T cell responses to AZD1222 COVID-19 vaccine. Some clones are missing from TCRdb's copy, which holds only in-frame ones; the method was immunoSEQ multiplex PCR. This table has 100,000 to 150,000 clones, more than 80% appearing once. Notes on this clone: Antigen: not known.

J lost 4 bases, V lost 2 bases, and 8 bases had no gene match. Germline values: CDR1 MDHEN, CDR2 SYDVKM. The CDR3 is 16 amino acids. Whole-study results and caveats: Recipients of AZD1222 seropositive at baseline numbered only five or six. Vaccine-associated CD4 TCRs spanned spike, dominant at 160-218 and 743-854.

V and J are TRBV28 and TRBJ2-3; 8 bases map to TRBD2. This sequence originates from an adult in good health. The sequences come from peripheral blood, collected on day 0 of AZD1222 vaccination. CDR3 bases: TGTGCCAGCAGTTTAGATCGGGCGGGAGGCTCAGATACGCAGTATTTT. Protein product: CASSLDRAGGSDTQYF.